This record covers a single TCR beta chain. No antigen is known for it. This sample was taken from a study of T cells in localized non-small cell lung cancer. Measured with immunoSEQ multiplex PCR; TCRdb has only the in-frame clones, and not every one. This table has about 27,000 clones, 90% appearing once. Regarding the study as a whole: There was higher T cell clonality in uninvolved adjacent lung than in tumor, and it was highest there.

The V and J ends lost 0 bases and 8 bases respectively, with 19 bases between them. This CDR3 has 16 residues. In germline, CDR1 is SGHVS, CDR2 FNYEAQ. Sequenced material: peripheral blood, taken before any cancer treatment. The sequence came from a woman aged 35 to 69 with stage I lung adenocarcinoma. V is TRBV7-6 and J is TRBJ1-2; D might be TRBD1 (6 bases). The CDR3 nucleotides are TGTGCCAGCAGCTTAGCGGTCGGGTCAGGGGCGAGCGGCTACACCTTC. Translation: CASSLAVGSGASGYTF.